This T cell receptor beta chain originates from a study of blood T cell repertoires in COVID-19. As for the study in general: Some COVID-19 samples were acute and others convalescent; all came from the United States, Italy and Spain. Sample material is recorded as cDNA or gDNA derived from T cells, B-cell-depleted T cells, or PBMCs.

Under the authors' procedure: Scientists estimated how many nucleated cells there were by amplifying reference gene primers. The method was immunoSEQ multiplex PCR; TCRdb's version includes in-frame clones alone and lacks a portion of them. The DNA gave D and trimming, while V, J and clone size come from that table. The table lists over 150,000 clones, about four fifths of them singletons. Looked up from germline, CDR1 is SGHRS and CDR2 is YFSETQ. The CDR3 is 19 residues long. J gave up 5 bases and V 4 bases, and 15 bases lay outside the gene matches. This TCR was sampled from a woman aged 55-69 years with acute or convalescent COVID-19. The chain employs TRBV5-1 and TRBJ2-5; TRBD2 matches at 15 bases. Input material: peripheral blood. DNA for the CDR3: TGCGCCAGCAGCCAGGGACTAGCGGGGGGAACCCCCTGGTCGGAGACCCAGTACTTC. Its protein product is CASSQGLAGGTPWSETQYF.